This TCR beta chain was identified during a study of blood T cell repertoires in COVID-19. Study in general: Spain, Italy and the United States supplied samples that represented acute and convalescent COVID-19.

This clone was observed a few times. The CDR3 extends over 16 amino acids. From germline, CDR1 is SGHNT and CDR2 YYREEE (reference sequence). The junction had 9 bases not matched to a gene; V was cut back by 4 bases and J by 7 bases. The Seattle patients joined while their infection was active and were tracked longitudinally afterward. In the original analysis: Counts of nucleated cells, estimated from reference gene primer amplification, were obtained. Using immunoSEQ multiplex PCR, the repertoire was profiled, and TCRdb retains in-frame clones only, with some absent. The DNA was the basis for D and trimming; V, J and clone size are from that table. The sample lists about 69,000 clones, about four fifths occurring once.

This TCR came from a man between 45 and 60 years old with COVID-19, enrolled during active disease. The chain carries TRBV5-4 and TRBJ1-6; 9 bases agree with TRBD1. Sequenced: peripheral blood. The CDR3 spells CASSTNPGQGNSPLHF. DNA for the CDR3: TGTGCCAGCAGCACGAATCCCGGACAGGGGAATTCACCCCTCCACTTT.